The clone carrying this T cell receptor (beta chain) showed up just a few times. Its antigen is currently unknown. Broader study findings: Larger-cohort validation covered only one TCR beta V-J rearrangement. Tumor-infiltrating Treg TCR alpha and beta sequences overlapped most with tumor naive CD4+ T cells, then blood naive. Tumor memory CD4+ T cell TCR gene usage clustered with blood and lymph node memory CD4+ cells and lymph node naive CD4+ cells.

Constant-region reverse primers amplified full-length variable regions, followed by semi-nested Nested Universal Primer A PCR. TCRdb fed the 5' RACE reads into MiXCR, producing one record per CDR3 protein. The sample has about 10,000 distinct CDR3 sequences, approximately 46% seen once. Treg sorting used a CD4+CD25+CD127-/low gate. Germline lookup yields CDR1 DFQATT and CDR2 SNEGSKA (reference sequence). V lost 6 bases to trimming and J lost 2 bases, with 17 bases between them. The CDR3 spans 14 residues. This clonotype originated in a female donor with breast cancer. The specimen was Tregs sorted from a lymph node. The chain couples TRBV20-1 to TRBJ2-7; weak D call: TRBD1 (6 bases). The CDR3 loop is CSAPQWDMAYEQYF. The CDR3, as DNA: TGCAGTGCACCCCAGTGGGACATGGCCTACGAGCAGTACTTC.